This T cell receptor beta chain originates from a study of blood T cell repertoires in COVID-19. Each participant's cohort was designated according to participant-reported clinical history. This CDR3 has 15 residues. Trimming stripped 0 bases from V and 4 bases from J, with 11 bases between. The germline V gene encodes CDR1 SGHKS and CDR2 YYEKEE (reference sequence). Measured with immunoSEQ multiplex PCR; TCRdb has only the in-frame clones, and not every one. The repertoire holds 330,000 or so clones, 88% seen once, with just over 1% in the top ten. The clonotype was recovered from a woman aged 25-40 years who had been exposed to COVID-19. Sequencing was performed on PBMCs or T cells enriched from blood (not recorded which). This chain joins TRBV5-5 and TRBJ1-5, with D unresolved. This CDR3 reads CASSLEWAANQPQHF. In nucleotides, the CDR3 is TGTGCCAGCAGCTTGGAATGGGCAGCTAATCAGCCCCAGCATTTT.